The clone carrying this TCR beta chain has more than one count but fewer than ten. The target antigen is unknown. For a library built for alpha chains, this beta chain is a stray read; little rests on its size. This entry is derived from a study of spatial heterogeneity in lung cancer. Points from the study as a whole: Tumoral mutation counts were tracked by counts of expanded intratumoral alpha and beta TCRs. The study found that ubiquitous and regional expanded TCR counts tracked ubiquitous and regional nonsynonymous mutations, respectively.

V was pared by 6 bases and J by 0 bases, with 18 bases between. This CDR3 comprises 16 residues. The germline gives CDR1 DFQATT, CDR2 SNEGSKA (reference sequence). TCRdb re-analysed the 5' RACE reads in MiXCR, keeping a single row per CDR3 protein. The sample yields roughly 2,500 distinct CDR3 sequences, roughly 22% seen once. Time point described: sample taken at primary tumor resection. Tumor, nontumor lung or frozen PBMC supplied whole RNA that was sequenced unsorted. The clonotype originates from a male donor with early-stage non-small cell lung cancer. This specimen was lung tumor tissue, taken at surgery. The chain recombines TRBV20-1 with TRBJ2-4; D uncertain. CDR3 nucleotides: TGCAGTGCCCCCATCCCCGTCCTGGAAGCCAAAAACATTCAGTACTTC. It codes for CSAPIPVLEAKNIQYF.